This TCR beta chain was sequenced in a study of T cell responses to AZD1222 COVID-19 vaccine. On this clone itself: Its matching antigen is unknown.

Sequencing used immunoSEQ multiplex PCR; TCRdb keeps in-frame clones, though not all of them. The sample records around 200,000 clones, 94% being singletons. Findings and caveats of the study: Every sample of the repertoires postdated the peak T cell response.

The TCR was taken from an adult who received the AZD1222 COVID-19 vaccine. The sequences come from peripheral blood, collected 28 days after the second AZD1222 dose.

The CDR3: CASSLDRGPKAFF. The CDR3, as DNA: TGCGCCAGCAGCTTGGACAGGGGGCCGAAAGCTTTCTTT. This chain uses TRBV5-1 with TRBJ1-1, with TRBD1 matching 9 bases. The CDR3 is made up of 13 amino acids. Germline-derived CDR1 and CDR2 are SGHRS and YFSETQ. With V trimmed by 0 bases and J by 9 bases, 3 bases remained unmatched.